The present T cell receptor beta chain was sequenced within a study of T cell repertoires in MIS-A myocarditis. Trimming pared 0 bases from V and 5 bases from J, leaving 14 bases between. The CDR3 contains 15 residues. CDR1 MNHNS and CDR2 SASEGT come from the germline V gene. Produced via immunoSEQ multiplex PCR; TCRdb's table is partial and in-frame only. The data contain roughly 12,000 clones, roughly 83% of them singletons. This clone appeared a few times. The material sequenced was right ventricle heart tissue obtained at autopsy. The origin of this receptor is a man aged 18 to 29 with fulminant myocarditis from multisystem inflammatory syndrome in adults (MIS-A) after COVID-19. The genes are TRBV6-1 and TRBJ2-7; no clear D gene. The CDR3 sequence is CASSEARRRAHEQYF. CDR3 in DNA: TGTGCCAGCAGTGAAGCACGGCGCAGAGCCCACGAGCAGTACTTC.